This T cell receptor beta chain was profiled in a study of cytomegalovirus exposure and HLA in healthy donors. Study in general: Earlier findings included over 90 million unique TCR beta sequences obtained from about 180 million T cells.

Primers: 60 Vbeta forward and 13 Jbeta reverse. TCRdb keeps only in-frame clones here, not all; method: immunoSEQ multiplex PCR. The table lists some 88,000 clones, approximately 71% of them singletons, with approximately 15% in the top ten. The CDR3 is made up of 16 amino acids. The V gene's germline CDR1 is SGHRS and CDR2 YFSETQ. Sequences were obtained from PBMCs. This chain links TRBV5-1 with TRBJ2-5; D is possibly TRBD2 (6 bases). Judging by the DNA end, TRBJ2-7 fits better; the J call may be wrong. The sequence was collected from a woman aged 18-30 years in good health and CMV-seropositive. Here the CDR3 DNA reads TGCGCCAGCACCAGTATCCCGGGACGGGGGAACTACGAGCAGTACTTC. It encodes CASTSIPGRGNYEQYF.